This entry features one T cell receptor (beta chain) sequence. From germline, CDR1 is SGHNT and CDR2 YYREEE (reference sequence). J gave up 3 bases and V 0 bases, and 6 bases lay outside the gene matches. CDR3 length: 16 amino acids. This record comes from a study of control samples from healthy donors and cancer patients. Generated by immunoSEQ multiplex PCR, the TCRdb table keeps only in-frame clones and is missing some. The table includes around 250,000 clones, about 80% detected once. The origin of this receptor is an older woman with lung cancer. The sequenced sample consisted of PBMCs. The chain recombines TRBV5-4 with TRBJ2-7, with 10 bases that match TRBD2. Written as DNA, the CDR3 is TGTGCCAGCAGCTTGGCCCTGACTAGCGGGTACTACGAGCAGTACTTC. Translating it yields CASSLALTSGYYEQYF. Complete variable domain (other parts from reference TRBV5-4 and TRBJ2-7): ETGVTQSPTHLIKTRGQQVTLRCSSQSGHNTVSWYQQALGQGPQFIFQYYREEENGRGNFPPRFSGLQFPNYSSELNVNALELDDSALYLCASSLALTSGYYEQYFGPGTRLTVT.